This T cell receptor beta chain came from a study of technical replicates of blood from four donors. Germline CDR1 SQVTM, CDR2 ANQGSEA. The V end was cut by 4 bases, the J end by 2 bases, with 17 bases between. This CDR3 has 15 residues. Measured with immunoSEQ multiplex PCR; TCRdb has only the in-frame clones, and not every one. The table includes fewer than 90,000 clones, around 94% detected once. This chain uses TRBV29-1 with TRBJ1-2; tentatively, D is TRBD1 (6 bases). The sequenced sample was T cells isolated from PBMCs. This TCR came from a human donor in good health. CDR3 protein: CSVGQGYIGNYGYTF. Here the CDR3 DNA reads TGCAGCGTTGGGCAGGGGTATATTGGGAACTATGGCTACACCTTC.